Described below is a single T cell receptor (beta chain) sequence and its context. Other DNA sequences in the same sample also yield this CDR3. The sample is drawn from a study of blood T cell repertoires in COVID-19. Libraries were prepared by immunoSEQ multiplex PCR; TCRdb keeps only in-frame clonotypes and omits some of them. The sample includes 200,000 to 300,000 clones, roughly 86% of them seen just once. The CDR3 covers 11 residues. Between the trimmed V and J ends, which lost 5 bases and 8 bases, there was a span of 7 bases. What was sequenced was PBMCs or T cells enriched from blood (not recorded which). The clonotype originates from a woman aged 18-29 years who had recovered from COVID-19. The V and J genes are TRBV12-3 or TRBV12-4 and TRBJ2-1; D may be TRBD2 (5 bases). The chain's CDR3 is CASSPRDEQFF. In DNA, the CDR3 is TGTGCCAGCAGTCCGAGGGATGAGCAGTTCTTC.